Given below is one T cell receptor (beta chain) in context. Its antigen remains unidentified. No much larger clone is present one base from it, and per-base qualities are unavailable. All diabetic patients met standard classification criteria for type 1 or type 2 diabetes, with glucose and C-peptide assessed by WHO-recommended methods. Exclusion applied to any donor with other autoimmune diseases or infections within the previous four weeks. Roughly 10 milliliters of peripheral blood were collected from each participant. LymphoPrep density separation was used to isolate PBMCs. This sample is part of a study of type 1 and type 2 diabetes patients (TCRdb year 2016). Concerning the study at large: The cohort comprised fewer than 10 type 1 diabetes patients, four type 2 diabetes patients and roughly 6 nondiabetic controls recruited in China. V gene usage was similar between roughly 18-cycle and roughly 25-cycle amplification, suggesting similar primer efficiencies and random PCR bias. In the study, high-throughput sequencing was used to profile TCRbeta repertoires so that type 1 diabetes, type 2 diabetes and nondiabetic individuals could be compared. TCRbeta libraries were sequenced paired-end on Illumina HiSeq 2000 or MiSeq instruments. Type 2 diabetes patients served as a disease comparison group for the type 1 diabetes patients. Across the study, CD4+ and CD8+ T cells were positively selected from PBMCs using CD4 or CD8 MicroBeads on MACS columns. A total of 15 million to 20 million paired-end reads was generated across the whole study.

At the junction V is shortened by 4 bases and J by 1 base; bases outside the gene matches: 10. Including cysteine and phenylalanine, the CDR3 has 16 amino acids. Just CDR3 DNA is preserved here, 48 bases in frame from base 1. CDR1 and CDR2 are drawn from the germline V gene: SGHTA, FQGNSA. General findings and caveats noted by the study authors: Few highly-expanded CD4+ clones, median one, were found in type 2 diabetes patients, accounting for a median about 4% of reads. Study groups were not matched for age and gender, which possibly biased interpretation. Because only a limited number of T2D and control samples were sequenced, some T1D-only HECs might also appear in more T2D or control samples. In both CD4+ and CD8+ T cells, type 2 diabetes repertoires were highly diverse and significantly more diverse than type 1 diabetes repertoires. Type 2 diabetes and control samples had highly correlated V and J gene usage patterns, with an average between-sample correlation of roughly 0.97.

Instrument used: Illumina MiSeq. For TCRbeta CDR3 amplification, the template was genomic DNA taken from the sorted T cell subsets. Multiplex PCR with 30 forward and 13 reverse primers amplified the TCRbeta CDR3 region. After the PCR products were purified with AMPure XP beads, a second PCR of 25 cycles was run to add indices and adaptors. Libraries were gel-purified using the QIAquick Gel Extraction Kit before sequencing. In the paper's pipeline: Paired-end reads were merged with FLASH and aligned to IMGT V, D and J germline references using IgBLAST. Reads with below 70% alignment identity to germline references were discarded, leaving some 10 million reads study-wide. CDR3 boundaries, reading frame and productivity were assigned according to IMGT definitions. Highly-expanded clones were defined as clones at or above 1% of reads, and diversity was measured by normalized Shannon entropy. Group differences in Shannon entropy were tested with unpaired two-tailed t-tests. The public reads were reprocessed in TCRdb via fastp at Q25 and MiXCR, keeping in-frame beta chains. When rows share a CDR3 protein, they turn into one entry using the most common DNA and genes. The V and J calls shown here were made by TCRdb, not taken from the authors' results. The sample table lists about 250,000 distinct CDR3 sequences, more than 40% of them with a count of one. The ten biggest clones cover roughly 13% of the sample.

Here the chain combines TRBV7-2 and TRBJ2-7; 7 junctional bases match TRBD1. The origin of this receptor is a man younger than 35 with type 2 diabetes. The sample consisted of peripheral blood mononuclear cells (PBMCs). CDR3 region: CASSSLPGTDSYEQYF. The nucleotide sequence reads TGTGCCAGCAGCTCCTTGCCCGGGACAGATTCCTACGAGCAGTACTTC.